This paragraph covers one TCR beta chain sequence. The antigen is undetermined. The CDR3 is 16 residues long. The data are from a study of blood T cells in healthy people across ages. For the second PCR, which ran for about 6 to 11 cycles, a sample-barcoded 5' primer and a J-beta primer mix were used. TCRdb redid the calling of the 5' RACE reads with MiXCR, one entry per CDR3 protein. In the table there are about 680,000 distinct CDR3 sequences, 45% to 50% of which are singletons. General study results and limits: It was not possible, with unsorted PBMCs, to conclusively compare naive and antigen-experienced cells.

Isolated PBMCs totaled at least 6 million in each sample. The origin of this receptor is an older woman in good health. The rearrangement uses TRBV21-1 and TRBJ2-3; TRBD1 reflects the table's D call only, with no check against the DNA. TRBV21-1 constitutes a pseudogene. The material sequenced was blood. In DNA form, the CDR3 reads TGTGCCAGCATCAGACAGGGCCCCATAAGCACAGCTACGCAGTATTTT. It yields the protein CASIRQGPISTATQYF.